This T cell receptor beta chain was profiled in a study of blood T cell repertoires in COVID-19. The overall study: Samples of COVID-19 (acute and convalescent) were obtained from the United States, Italy and Spain. Sample material is recorded as cDNA or gDNA derived from T cells, B-cell-depleted T cells, or PBMCs.

CDR3 length: 13 amino acids. Between the trimmed V and J ends, which lost 6 bases and 5 bases, there was a span of 13 bases. In the authors' workflow: It was from reference gene primer amplification that nucleated cell counts were estimated. Sequenced by immunoSEQ multiplex PCR; TCRdb stores in-frame clones only, minus some. From that table come the V and J calls and clone size; the DNA was used to work out D and trimming. In the table there are under 250,000 clones, 80% to 85% of which are singletons. The receptor was derived from a woman aged 35 to 49 who had recovered from COVID-19. The rearrangement uses TRBV12-3 or TRBV12-4 and TRBJ1-2; D may be TRBD1 (6 bases). The sequencing input was peripheral blood. The CDR3: CASRAGADYGYTF. CDR3 nucleotide sequence: TGTGCCAGCAGAGCAGGGGCGGATTATGGCTACACCTTC.